The 20 T cell receptor beta chains below come from one sample, sequenced in a study of blood T cells in healthy people across ages. A second roughly 6 to 12 cycle PCR used barcoded and J-beta primers. TCRdb reanalysed the 5' RACE reads using MiXCR and keeps one entry per CDR3 protein. The data show around 690,000 distinct CDR3 sequences, 58% seen once. The sequenced sample consisted of blood. Receptor source: a man in his 60s in good health.

CDR3 loop: CASSLTGGQDTQYF. Written as DNA, the CDR3 is TGCGCCAGCAGCTTGACGGGGGGGCAAGATACGCAGTATTTT. The chain recombines TRBV5-1 with TRBJ2-3, with 8 positions matching TRBD2. The CDR3 runs to 14 residues. The germline V gene has CDR1 SGHRS and CDR2 YFSETQ. V lost 1 base and J lost 5; bases outside the gene matches: 3.

This chain connects TRBV28 to TRBJ2-7; the D gene is possibly TRBD1 (6 bases). The CDR3 extends over 10 amino acids. CDR1 MDHEN and CDR2 SYDVKM come from the germline V gene. V gave up 10 bases and J gave up 4 bases, with 8 bases separating them. This chain's CDR3 is CATTGYEQYF. The CDR3 DNA follows: TGTGCCACCACAGGGTACGAGCAGTACTTC.

V and J are TRBV20-1 and TRBJ1-2; TRBD1 matches at 7 bases. V shed 4 bases and J 7 bases; nucleotides not matched to a gene: 12. CDR3 length: 14 residues. Germline CDR1 DFQATT, CDR2 SNEGSKA (reference sequence). CDR3 loop: CSAKRVGGVGGYTF. The CDR3 nucleotides read TGCAGTGCTAAACGTGTAGGGGGCGTCGGTGGCTACACCTTC.

This clonotype was recorded only once. This chain links TRBV2 with TRBJ2-5, with a tentative D call TRBD1 (6 bases). With 1 base removed from V and 3 bases from J, the gap between germline ends came to 12 bases. This CDR3 contains 15 residues. Germline V lookup: CDR1 SNHLY, CDR2 FYNNEI. For the CDR3, the DNA is TGTGCCAGCAGTGAAGATGCAGGGGCCGAAGAGACCCAGTACTTC. It yields the protein CASSEDAGAEETQYF.

This sequence joins TRBV7-2 and TRBJ2-3; 8 bases fit TRBD1. Unmatched junction bases numbered 12, after V lost 7 bases and J lost 6 bases. CDR1 and CDR2 from the germline V gene are SGHTA and FQGNSA. This CDR3 comprises 15 residues. The CDR3 bases are TGTGCCAGCACCCCGGTGGCAGGGGGCTTGGATACGCAGTATTTT. Translation gives CASTPVAGGLDTQYF.

The chain carries TRBV7-2 and TRBJ2-3, with D tentatively TRBD1 or TRBD2 (7 bases each). The germline V and J ends were trimmed by 6 bases and 4 bases, with 11 bases remaining between them. Germline CDR1 reads SGHTA; CDR2 reads FQGNSA. The CDR3 has 13 amino acids. CDR3 sequence reads: CASRPGGADTQYF. The DNA of the CDR3 is TGTGCCAGCAGGCCAGGGGGGGCAGATACGCAGTATTTT.

This clonotype has only a few counts. CDR3 amino acids: CASSLYRDLKSSEQYF. The CDR3 DNA reads TGTGCCAGCAGCTTGTATCGGGACCTTAAGAGTAGCGAGCAGTACTTC. The V gene is TRBV5-6, the J gene TRBJ2-7; D is tentatively TRBD1 or TRBD2 (5 bases each). The V gene's germline CDR1 is SGHDT and CDR2 YYEEEE. The CDR3 is 16 residues long. V dropped 1 base and J dropped 6 bases, with 20 bases sitting between them.

This chain joins TRBV6-5 and TRBJ2-1; 11 nucleotides match TRBD2. There are 17 residues in the CDR3. Germline V gene lookup returns CDR1 MNHEY and CDR2 SVGAGI. V lost 6 bases to trimming and J lost 4 bases; unmatched junction nucleotides: 11. The DNA for the CDR3 is TGTGCCAGCAGCTACCTGCGACTAGCGGGGAGTTACAATGAGCAGTTCTTC. This translates into CASSYLRLAGSYNEQFF.

This clonotype was found a few times. This chain connects TRBV29-1 to TRBJ2-4, with D perhaps matching TRBD1 (6 bases). CDR3 length: 13 amino acids. From germline, CDR1 is SQVTM and CDR2 ANQGSEA. V was shortened by 6 bases and J by 8 bases, with 17 bases between the two germline ends. The CDR3 DNA reads as TGCAGCGTGGCCATGGGGACAAGAGACATTCAGTACTTC. The encoded protein is CSVAMGTRDIQYF.

The rearrangement joins TRBV4-1 to TRBJ2-7; possibly TRBD1 for D (6 bases). This CDR3 region has 14 residues. Germline V gene data show CDR1 as MGHRA and CDR2 as YSYEKL. V shed 5 bases and J shed 5 bases, with 16 bases lying between them. CDR3 coding DNA: TGCGCCAGCAGCAACCGGGACACTAACGACGAGCAGTACTTC. It yields the protein CASSNRDTNDEQYF.

This clonotype has only a few counts. This chain connects TRBV28 to TRBJ2-2, with 9 bases that match TRBD1. J was trimmed by 2 bases and V by 5 bases; bases with no gene match: 0. The CDR3 sequence is 14 residues long. Per the germline V gene, CDR1 is MDHEN and CDR2 is SYDVKM. Here the CDR3 reads CASSTGGNTGELFF. CDR3 DNA sequence: TGTGCCAGCAGTACAGGGGGCAACACCGGGGAGCTGTTTTTT.

The gene calls are TRBV5-1 and TRBJ2-3; 14 nucleotides match TRBD2. The germline V gene encodes CDR1 SGHRS and CDR2 YFSETQ. Trimming removed 0 bases from V and 10 bases from J; junction bases left unmatched: 13. The CDR3 is 18 amino acids. In nucleotides, the CDR3 is TGCGCCAGCAGCTTGGGTGGGACTAGCGGGGGACACGGAGTGTCGCAGTATTTT. Its protein is CASSLGGTSGGHGVSQYF.

A remark on this clonotype: The junction and the germline gene differ at one end; a read error may be behind it. V usage is TRBV6-1 and J usage is TRBJ2-5; possibly TRBD2 for D (6 bases). This CDR3 has 13 amino acids. Looked up from germline, CDR1 is MNHNS and CDR2 is SASEGT. CDR3 bases: TGTGCCGGCAGCCGGACTACCGCAGAGACCCAGTACTTC. As protein: CAGSRTTAETQYF.

V is TRBV20-1 and J is TRBJ2-6; 8 bases align to TRBD2. In germline, CDR1 is DFQATT, CDR2 SNEGSKA (reference sequence). The CDR3 length is 18 residues. The V gene end was trimmed by 0 bases and the J gene end by 2 bases; junction bases not matched to a gene: 9. CDR3 DNA: TGCAGTGCTAGAGATCCCAGGCGGGGGGCGGCTGGGGCCAACGTCCTGACTTTC. It yields the protein CSARDPRRGAAGANVLTF.

The rearrangement uses TRBV27 and TRBJ1-6; possibly TRBD1 for D (5 bases). The CDR3 sequence is 13 residues long. The germline V gene has CDR1 MNHEY and CDR2 SMNVEV (reference sequence). Trimming stripped 2 bases from V and 18 bases from J, with 17 bases between. CDR3 DNA: TGTGCCAGCAGTTTAACCCCGGGGGGACTCGGCCACTTT. Protein: CASSLTPGGLGHF.

The rearrangement links TRBV4-1 to TRBJ2-6; D may be TRBD1 (5 bases). This CDR3 is built from 18 residues. Per the germline V gene, CDR1 is MGHRA and CDR2 is YSYEKL. V was pared by 3 bases and J by 0 bases, with 15 bases between. The CDR3 nucleotides read TGCGCCAGCAGCCAGTCAGGGTTAGGGGCCTCTGGGGCCAACGTCCTGACTTTC. Its translation is CASSQSGLGASGANVLTF.

The chain carries TRBV7-8 and TRBJ1-2; TRBD1 is a possible D gene (6 bases). Germline CDR1 and CDR2: SGHVS and FQNEAQ. Deletions cut 4 bases from V and 6 bases from J, with 9 bases between. This CDR3 spans 12 amino acids. The CDR3 sequence: CASSWGHHGYTF. CDR3 DNA: TGTGCCAGCAGCTGGGGACACCATGGCTACACCTTC.

This clonotype showed up just a few times. V and J are TRBV7-9 and TRBJ2-7, with a possible D match to TRBD1 (6 bases). V was cut by 5 bases and J by 0 bases, with 11 bases left in between. This CDR3 is built from 14 residues. Looked up from germline, CDR1 is SEHNR and CDR2 is FQNEAQ (reference sequence). The CDR3 region has the DNA TGTGCCAGCAGCACGGACAGTAGCTCCTACGAGCAGTACTTC. Translated: CASSTDSSSYEQYF.

This chain joins TRBV12-3 or TRBV12-4 and TRBJ2-7; D may correspond to TRBD1 or TRBD2 (5 bases each). The CDR3 is made up of 14 amino acids. Deletions cut 3 bases from V and 7 bases from J, with 16 bases between. CDR3 DNA sequence: TGTGCCAGCAGTTTGGCTAGCCTCCAGGGAGAGCAGTACTTC. Its translation: CASSLASLQGEQYF.

V usage is TRBV5-5 and J usage is TRBJ2-3; TRBD2 matches 8 bases. Germline loops: CDR1 SGHKS, CDR2 YYEKEE (reference sequence). Trimming cost V 0 bases and J 9 bases; bases outside gene matches: 9. CDR3 size: 15 residues. The CDR3 DNA sequence: TGTGCCAGCAGCTTGGAGGCAGCGGGGGCGGGCACGCAGTATTTT. It translates to CASSLEAAGAGTQYF.